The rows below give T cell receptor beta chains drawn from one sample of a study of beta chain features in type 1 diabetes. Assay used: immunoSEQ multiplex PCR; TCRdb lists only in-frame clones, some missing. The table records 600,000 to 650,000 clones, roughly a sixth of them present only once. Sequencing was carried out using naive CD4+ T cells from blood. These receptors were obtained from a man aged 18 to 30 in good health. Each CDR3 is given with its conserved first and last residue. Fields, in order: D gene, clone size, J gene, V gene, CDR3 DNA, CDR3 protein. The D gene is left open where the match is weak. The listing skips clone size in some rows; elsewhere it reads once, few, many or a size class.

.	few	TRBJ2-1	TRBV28	TGTGCCAGCAGTTTATTTAATGAGCAGTTCTTC	CASSLFNEQFF
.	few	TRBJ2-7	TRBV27	TGTGCCAGCAGCCCTCGTAGCTCCTACGAGCAGTACTTC	CASSPRSSYEQYF
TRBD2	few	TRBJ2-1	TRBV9	TGTGCCAGCAGCGTCCTAGCGGCCAATGAGCAGTTCTTC	CASSVLAANEQFF
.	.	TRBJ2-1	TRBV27	TGTGCCAGCAGATCAGGGTCGGTTCTCTACAATGAGCAGTTCTTC	CASRSGSVLYNEQFF
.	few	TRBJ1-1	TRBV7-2	TGTGCCAGCAGCTCCAGACCCGGGCGGAACACTGAAGCTTTCTTT	CASSSRPGRNTEAFF
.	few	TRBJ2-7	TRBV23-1	TGCGCCAGCAGTCAAGACCTAACACCGACCACAACCTACGAGCAGTACTTC	CASSQDLTPTTTYEQYF
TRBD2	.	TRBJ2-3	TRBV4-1	TGCGCCAGCAGCCAAGGAGGGACTACCACGCCCAGTAACACGCAGTATTTT	CASSQGGTTTPSNTQYF
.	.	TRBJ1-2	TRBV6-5	TGTGCCAGCAGTTCGTGGGGGAACTATGGCTACACCTTC	CASSSWGNYGYTF
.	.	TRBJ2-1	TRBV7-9	TGTGCCAGCATCCTAGGTGGGGGATCCTACAATGAGCAGTTCTTC	CASILGGGSYNEQFF
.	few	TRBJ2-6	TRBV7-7	TGTGCTAGCTCACAATCTGGGGCCAACGTCCTGACTTTC	CASSQSGANVLTF
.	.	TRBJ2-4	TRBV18	TGTGCCAGCTCACCGGGAATGGACAGTACCTTTCAGTACTTC	CASSPGMDSTFQYF
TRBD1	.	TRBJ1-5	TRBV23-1	TGCGCCAGCAGTCATTGCGACAGGGTCCCCAATCAGCCCCAGCATTTT	CASSHCDRVPNQPQHF
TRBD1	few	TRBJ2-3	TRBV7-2	TGTGCCAGCAGCTTAGTTACAGGGGTCCGAGATACGCAGTATTTT	CASSLVTGVRDTQYF
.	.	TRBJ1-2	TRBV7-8	TGTGCCAGCAGCTTCAGGGTTGGCTATGGCTACACCTTC	CASSFRVGYGYTF
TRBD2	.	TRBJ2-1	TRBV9	TGTGCCAGCAGCGTATCCGGGACTAGCGGGAGTATGGGCTACAATGAGCAGTTCTTC	CASSVSGTSGSMGYNEQFF
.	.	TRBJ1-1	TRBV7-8	TGTGCCAGCAGCCACCCAGGCGGGGGCACTGAAGCTTTCTTT	CASSHPGGGTEAFF
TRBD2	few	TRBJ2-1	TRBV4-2	TGTGCCAGCAGCCAAGCCAGGCGGGAGGTGTTGCATGAGCAGTTCTTC	CASSQARREVLHEQFF